This is a list of T cell receptor beta chains from one sample in a study of breast tumors, draining lymph nodes, adjacent tissues. TCRdb itself ran the multiplex PCR reads through MiXCR, one entry per CDR3 protein. The sample lists more than 200,000 distinct CDR3 sequences, about 30% occurring once. Source material: axillary lymph node tissue. These TCRs come from a female donor with breast cancer. Some clones in this sample may be carry-over from other donors' samples. CDR3s include the opening cysteine and the closing phenylalanine or tryptophan. The order of the fields is J gene, V gene, clone size, D gene, CDR3 DNA, CDR3 protein. A D gene is named only where the DNA matches it firmly. Clone size is not always given. Where it is, it says once, few, many or a class for expanded clones.

TRBJ1-1,TRBV30,once,.,TGTGCCTGGAAACATTTTAACACTGAAGCTTTCTTT,CAWKHFNTEAFF
TRBJ2-7,TRBV28,.,.,TGTGCCAGCAGTCACGGGAAAGGCTACGAGCAGTACTTC,CASSHGKGYEQYF
TRBJ2-2,TRBV6-1,many,.,TGTGCCAGCAGTGTAGACCCATCTTTCCTCACCGGGGAGCTGTTTTTT,CASSVDPSFLTGELFF
TRBJ1-5,TRBV15,.,TRBD1,TGTGCCACCAGCAGTGAAGCTCCCGACAGGGGCCCCCAGCCCCAGCATTTT,CATSSEAPDRGPQPQHF
TRBJ2-7,TRBV12-3/TRBV12-4,.,.,TGTGCCAGCAGTTTGGGCTACTCCTACGGGCAGTACTTC,CASSLGYSYGQYF
TRBJ1-5,TRBV10-3,many,.,TGTGCCATCAGTGAGGGACAGACTTATCAGCCCCAGCATTTT,CAISEGQTYQPQHF
TRBJ2-7,TRBV28,.,.,TGTGCCAGCAGTCCCCATGGGGGGCTCGAGCAGTACTTC,CASSPHGGLEQYF
TRBJ1-3,TRBV6-5,many,.,TGTGCCAGCAGTTTGAGTCTCAGTAGAAACACCATATATTTT,CASSLSLSRNTIYF
TRBJ1-4,TRBV3-1,.,.,TGTGCCAGCAGCCAAGACAGTTGTGAGCGGGACGTTAATGAAAAACTGTTTTTT,CASSQDSCERDVNEKLFF
TRBJ2-5,TRBV20-1,.,.,TGCAGTGCTAGAAGGTCTAGCTTTAAAGAGACCCAGTACTTC,CSARRSSFKETQYF
TRBJ2-6,TRBV5-1,many,.,TGCGCCAGCAGCGAAGCTGGGGCCAACGTCCTGACTTTC,CASSEAGANVLTF
TRBJ2-1,TRBV7-9,many,TRBD1,TGTGCCAGCAGCACCCGGGACAGGGCTTACAATGAGCAGTTCTTC,CASSTRDRAYNEQFF
TRBJ2-7,TRBV5-1,.,.,TGCGCCAGCAGCTTGGTCCCCGGGTACGACCAGTACTTC,CASSLVPGYDQYF
TRBJ2-1,TRBV3-1,many,.,TGTGCCAGCAGTGTTCACTCGAGCTCCTACAATGAGCAGTTCTTC,CASSVHSSSYNEQFF
TRBJ2-5,TRBV12-3/TRBV12-4,.,.,TGTGCCAGCGGTAGGAGTGGGAGCAATCAGCCCCAGTACTTC,CASGRSGSNQPQYF
TRBJ2-7,TRBV5-1,many,.,TGCGCCAGCAGCTTGGCCCCGGACACGGAGCAGTACTTC,CASSLAPDTEQYF
TRBJ1-5,TRBV30,.,TRBD1,TGTGCCTGGAGTCCAGGACAGGGGAGTCAGCCCCAGCATTTT,CAWSPGQGSQPQHF
TRBJ2-2,TRBV9,many,TRBD2,TGTGCCAGCAGCGTAGACCCTCCCGGACTAGCTTCCGACGGGGAGCTGTTTTTT,CASSVDPPGLASDGELFF
TRBJ2-5,TRBV24-1,many,TRBD2,TGTGCCACCAGCTTGTCTAGCGGGAGTCGAGAGACCCAGTACTTC,CATSLSSGSRETQYF
TRBJ2-7,TRBV7-3,many,.,TGTGCCAGCAGTAGGGTCCAGGGGCTCGAGCAGTACTTC,CASSRVQGLEQYF
TRBJ1-1,TRBV6-6,.,.,TGTGCCAGCAGTTCCGAAATGAACACTGAAGCTCTCTTT,CASSSEMNTEALF
TRBJ2-1,TRBV20-1,.,TRBD1,TGCAGTGCTAAGGGGGCCCGCAGGGGCGGTGGCTACAATGAGCAGTTCTTC,CSAKGARRGGGYNEQFF
TRBJ2-5,TRBV5-4,many,.,TGTGCCAGCAGCTTACGGAGCAGCGGTCCTCAGAAGACCCAGTACTTC,CASSLRSSGPQKTQYF
TRBJ2-5,TRBV20-1,few,TRBD1,TGCAGTGCTAGGAGGGGGCTAGAGGCCCCGTACTTC,CSARRGLEAPYF
TRBJ2-3,TRBV7-9,many,TRBD2,TGTGCCAGCAGCTTGGGACTAGCGGGAGTTGGGGATGATACGCAGTATTTT,CASSLGLAGVGDDTQYF
TRBJ2-6,TRBV2,many,.,TGTGCCAGCAGTGAGCCTTACGGGGCTGGGGCCAACGTCCTGACTTTC,CASSEPYGAGANVLTF
TRBJ1-4,TRBV11-1,many,TRBD1,TGTGCCAGCAGCTTTGGACAGGGCGGAGAAAAACTGTTTTTT,CASSFGQGGEKLFF
TRBJ1-6,TRBV6-6,many,.,TGTGCCAGCAGTTATATGGACAGACCTAATTCACCCCTCCACTTT,CASSYMDRPNSPLHF
TRBJ2-1,TRBV7-9,.,.,TGTGCCAGCAGCCAGCCACAGGGTGGGGGGAATGAGCAGTTCTTC,CASSQPQGGGNEQFF
TRBJ2-7,TRBV19,many,.,TGTGCCAGTAGTATTTCCAGGAGCTCCTACGAGCAGTACTTC,CASSISRSSYEQYF
TRBJ2-3,TRBV25-1,.,.,TGTGCCAGCAGAAAAAAGGGGGGAGGGGGCACAGATACGCAGTATTTT,CASRKKGGGGTDTQYF
TRBJ2-5,TRBV5-5,.,.,TGTGCCAGCAGCTTGGACACCCCCTTCCAGTACTTC,CASSLDTPFQYF
TRBJ2-1,TRBV2,.,TRBD1,TGTGCCAGCAGCGAGGGACAGTTCTTCGGACTCTCTTACAATCAGCAGTTCTTC,CASSEGQFFGLSYNQQFF
TRBJ2-5,TRBV4-1,many,TRBD1,TGCGCCAGCAGCCGATGGGACAGGGGAGAGACCCAGTACTTC,CASSRWDRGETQYF
TRBJ2-3,TRBV4-3,many,.,TGCGCCAGCAGCCAAGGGTACCCGACCACAGATACGCAGTATTTT,CASSQGYPTTDTQYF
TRBJ2-7,TRBV6-2/TRBV6-3,few,.,TGTGCCAGCAGTTTCTTAAGCTCCTACGAGCAGTACTTC,CASSFLSSYEQYF
TRBJ2-2,TRBV2,once,.,TGTGCCAGTCACGGAGCTTTAGCCAGGGAGCTGTTTTTT,CASHGALARELFF
TRBJ1-6,TRBV5-1,.,.,TGCGCCAGCAGCGGGGGGCAGGTGTGGTCCCCCCTCCACTTT,CASSGGQVWSPLHF
TRBJ1-4,TRBV3-1,.,TRBD1,TGTGCCAGCAGCCACGGACAGGGAGGGGAAAAACTGTTTTTT,CASSHGQGGEKLFF
TRBJ1-4,TRBV2,.,TRBD1,TGTGCCAGCAGGATGACAGGGGCGGGTTTT,CASRMTGAGF